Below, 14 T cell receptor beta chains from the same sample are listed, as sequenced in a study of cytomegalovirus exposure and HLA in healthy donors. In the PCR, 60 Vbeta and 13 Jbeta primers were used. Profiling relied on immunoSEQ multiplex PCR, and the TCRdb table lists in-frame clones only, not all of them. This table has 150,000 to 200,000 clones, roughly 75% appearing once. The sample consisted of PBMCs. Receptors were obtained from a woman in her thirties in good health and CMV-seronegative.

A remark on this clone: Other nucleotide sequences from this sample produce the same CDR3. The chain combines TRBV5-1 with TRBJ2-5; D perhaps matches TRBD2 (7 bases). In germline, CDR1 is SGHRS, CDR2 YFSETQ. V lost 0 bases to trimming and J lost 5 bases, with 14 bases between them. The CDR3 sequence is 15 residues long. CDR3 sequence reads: CASSLVGGLSETQYF. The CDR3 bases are TGCGCCAGCAGCTTGGTGGGGGGGCTAAGTGAGACCCAGTACTTC.

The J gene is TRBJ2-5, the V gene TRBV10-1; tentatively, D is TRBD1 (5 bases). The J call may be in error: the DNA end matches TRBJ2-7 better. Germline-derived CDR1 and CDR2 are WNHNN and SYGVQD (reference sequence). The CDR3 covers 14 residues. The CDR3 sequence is CASSGKGNSYEQYF. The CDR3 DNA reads TGCGCCAGCAGTGGAAAGGGGAACTCCTACGAGCAGTACTTC.

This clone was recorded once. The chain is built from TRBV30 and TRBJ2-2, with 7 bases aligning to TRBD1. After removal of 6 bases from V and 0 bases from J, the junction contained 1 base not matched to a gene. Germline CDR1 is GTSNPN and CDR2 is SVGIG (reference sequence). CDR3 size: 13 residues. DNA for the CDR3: TGTGCCTGCGGGACAGCGAACACCGGGGAGCTGTTTTTT. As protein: CACGTANTGELFF. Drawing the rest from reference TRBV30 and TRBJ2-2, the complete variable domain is SQTIHQWPATLVQPVGSPLSLECTVEGTSNPNLYWYRQAAGRGLQLLFYSVGIGQISSEVPQNLSASRPQDRQFILSSKKLLLSDSGFYLCACGTANTGELFFGEGSRLTVL.

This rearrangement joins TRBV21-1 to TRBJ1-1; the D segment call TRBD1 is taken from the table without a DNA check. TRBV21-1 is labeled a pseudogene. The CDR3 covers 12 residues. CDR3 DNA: TGTGCCAGCAGCCCCCGGGACAGTGAAGCTTTCTTT. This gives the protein CASSPRDSEAFF.

The CDR3 nucleotides are TGTGCCAGCAGCTTATTGCGGGGGAGCACAGATACGCAGTATTTT. Translated: CASSLLRGSTDTQYF. The genes are TRBV7-2 and TRBJ2-3; 7 nucleotides agree with TRBD2. Looked up from germline, CDR1 is SGHTA and CDR2 is FQGNSA. V lost 2 bases to trimming and J lost 0 bases; unmatched junction nucleotides: 2. CDR3 length: 15 amino acids.

In DNA, the CDR3 is TGTGCCAGCAGCAAAGAGTGGAGGGACCGAGCCCTCAATCAGCCCCAGCATTTT. Residues: CASSKEWRDRALNQPQHF. The rearrangement joins TRBV21-1 to TRBJ1-5. TRBV21-1 is listed as a pseudogene. The CDR3 is 18 amino acids.

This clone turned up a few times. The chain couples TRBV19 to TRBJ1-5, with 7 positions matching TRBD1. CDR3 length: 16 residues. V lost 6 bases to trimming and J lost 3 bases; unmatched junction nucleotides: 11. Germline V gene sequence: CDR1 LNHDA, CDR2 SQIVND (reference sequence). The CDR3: CASSVQGRQFNQPQHF. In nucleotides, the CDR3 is TGTGCCAGTAGCGTACAGGGGAGGCAATTCAATCAGCCCCAGCATTTT.

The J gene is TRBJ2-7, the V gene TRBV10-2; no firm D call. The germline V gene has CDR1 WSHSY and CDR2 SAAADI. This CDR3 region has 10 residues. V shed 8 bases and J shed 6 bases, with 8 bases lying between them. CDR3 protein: CASSNGEQYF. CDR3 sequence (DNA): TGCGCCAGCTCGAACGGCGAGCAGTACTTC.

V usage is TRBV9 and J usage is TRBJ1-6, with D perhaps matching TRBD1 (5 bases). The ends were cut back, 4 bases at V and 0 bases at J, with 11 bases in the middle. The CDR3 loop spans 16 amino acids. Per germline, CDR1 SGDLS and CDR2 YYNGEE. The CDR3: CASSTRGSSYNSPLHF. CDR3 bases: TGTGCCAGCAGCACCCGGGGGAGCTCCTATAATTCACCCCTCCACTTT.

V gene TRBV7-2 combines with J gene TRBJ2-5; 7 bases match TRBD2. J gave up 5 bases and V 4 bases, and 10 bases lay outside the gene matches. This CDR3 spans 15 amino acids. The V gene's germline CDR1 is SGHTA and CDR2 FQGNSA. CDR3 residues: CASSSRNGGKETQYF. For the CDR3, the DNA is TGTGCCAGCAGCTCCCGTAACGGGGGGAAGGAGACCCAGTACTTC.

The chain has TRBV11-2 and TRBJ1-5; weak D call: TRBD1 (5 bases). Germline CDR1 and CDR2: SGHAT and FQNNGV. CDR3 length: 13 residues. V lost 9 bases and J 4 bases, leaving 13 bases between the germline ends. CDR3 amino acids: CARYRRENQPQHF. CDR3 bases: TGTGCCAGATACAGGCGAGAGAATCAGCCCCAGCATTTT.

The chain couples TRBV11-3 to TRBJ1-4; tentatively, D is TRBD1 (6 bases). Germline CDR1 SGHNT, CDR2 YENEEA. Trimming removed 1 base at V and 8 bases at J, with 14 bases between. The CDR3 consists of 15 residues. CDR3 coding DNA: TGTGCCAGCAGCTTAGGGTACAGGGAAAGAGAAAAACTGTTTTTT. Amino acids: CASSLGYREREKLFF.

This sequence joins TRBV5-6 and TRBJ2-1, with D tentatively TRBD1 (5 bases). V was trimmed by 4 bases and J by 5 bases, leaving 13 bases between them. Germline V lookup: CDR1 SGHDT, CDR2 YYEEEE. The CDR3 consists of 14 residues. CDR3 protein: CASSLYPGNNEQFF. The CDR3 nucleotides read TGTGCCAGCAGCCTCTATCCAGGGAACAATGAGCAGTTCTTC. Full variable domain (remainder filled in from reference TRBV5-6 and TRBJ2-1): DAGVTQSPTHLIKTRGQQVTLRCSPKSGHDTVSWYQQALGQGPQFIFQYYEEEERQRGNFPDRFSGHQFPNYSSELNVNALLLGDSALYLCASSLYPGNNEQFFGPGTRLTVL.

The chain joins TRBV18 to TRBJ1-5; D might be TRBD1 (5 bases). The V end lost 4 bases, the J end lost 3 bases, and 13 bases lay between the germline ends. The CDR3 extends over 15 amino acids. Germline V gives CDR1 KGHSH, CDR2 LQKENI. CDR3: CASSRNTGANQPQHF. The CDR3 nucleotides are TGTGCCAGCTCACGCAATACAGGAGCCAATCAGCCCCAGCATTTT. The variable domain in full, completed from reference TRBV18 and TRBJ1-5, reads NAGVMQNPRHLVRRRGQEARLRCSPMKGHSHVYWYRQLPEEGLKFMVYLQKENIIDESGMPKERFSAEFPKEGPSILRIQQVVRGDSAAYFCASSRNTGANQPQHFGDGTRLSIL.